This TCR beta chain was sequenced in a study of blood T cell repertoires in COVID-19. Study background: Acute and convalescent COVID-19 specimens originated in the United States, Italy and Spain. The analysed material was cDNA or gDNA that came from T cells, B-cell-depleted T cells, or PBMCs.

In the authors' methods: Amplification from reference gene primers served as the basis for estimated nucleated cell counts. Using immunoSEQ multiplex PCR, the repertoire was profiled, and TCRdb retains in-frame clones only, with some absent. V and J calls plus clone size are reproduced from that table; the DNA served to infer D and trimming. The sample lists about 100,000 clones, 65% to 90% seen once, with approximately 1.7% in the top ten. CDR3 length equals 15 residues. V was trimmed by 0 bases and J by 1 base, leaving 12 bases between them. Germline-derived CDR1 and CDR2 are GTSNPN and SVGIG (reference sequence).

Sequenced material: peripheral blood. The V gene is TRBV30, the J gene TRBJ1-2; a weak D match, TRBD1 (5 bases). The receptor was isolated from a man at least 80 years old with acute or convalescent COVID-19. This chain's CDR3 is CAWSVSGLLNYGYTF. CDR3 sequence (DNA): TGTGCCTGGAGTGTCTCGGGACTCCTTAACTATGGCTACACCTTC.